These 18 T cell receptor beta chains originate from one sample sequenced in a study of beta chain features in type 1 diabetes. cDNA synthesis used the whole RNA isolate, giving expressed TCRB sequences. Using immunoSEQ multiplex PCR, the repertoire was profiled, and TCRdb retains in-frame clones only, with some absent. The data hold 350,000 to 400,000 clones, with roughly 16% observed a single time. The sequenced sample was naive CD4+ T cells from blood. The receptors here all came from a woman younger than 35 in good health.

The chain is built from TRBV7-9 and TRBJ2-1, with TRBD1 as a possible D gene (5 bases). The V and J ends lost 4 bases and 3 bases respectively, with 10 bases between them. The CDR3 is 14 amino acids. Germline CDR1 is SEHNR and CDR2 is FQNEAQ (reference sequence). The CDR3 region is CASSSQGYYNEQFF. For the CDR3, the DNA is TGTGCCAGCAGCTCCCAGGGATACTACAATGAGCAGTTCTTC.

The chain uses TRBV28 and TRBJ2-7; no clear D. Trimming removed 3 bases at V and 3 bases at J, with 6 bases between. CDR1 is MDHEN and CDR2 is SYDVKM in the germline V gene. The CDR3 sequence is 12 residues long. DNA of the CDR3: TGTGCCAGCAGTTTTTCCGTCTACGAGCAGTACTTC. Amino acids: CASSFSVYEQYF.

This chain uses TRBV10-3 with TRBJ2-7; D is perhaps TRBD2 (5 bases). V was pared by 5 bases and J by 3 bases, with 20 bases between. Germline loops: CDR1 ENHRY, CDR2 SYGVKD. The length of the CDR3 is 16 residues. CDR3 loop: CAISPDYSEKFYEQYF. Written as DNA, the CDR3 is TGTGCCATCAGTCCTGATTATAGCGAGAAGTTCTACGAGCAGTACTTC.

The chain employs TRBV7-2 and TRBJ2-7; 12 bases are shared with TRBD2. J was trimmed by 2 bases and V by 4 bases; bases with no gene match: 15. Germline V gene data show CDR1 as SGHTA and CDR2 as FQGNSA. The CDR3 extends over 19 amino acids. In DNA form, the CDR3 reads TGTGCCAGCAGCTCGAGATCGACTAGCGGGAGAGCTCTCGCCTACGAGCAGTACTTC. Translation: CASSSRSTSGRALAYEQYF.

V and J are TRBV6-5 and TRBJ1-2, with 10 bases fitting TRBD1. The CDR3 is made up of 13 amino acids. V was pared by 5 bases and J by 10 bases, with 7 bases of the junction left unmatched. Germline values: CDR1 MNHEY, CDR2 SVGAGI. The CDR3 loop is CASSRDRGDPYTF. The CDR3 region has the DNA TGTGCCAGCAGTAGGGACAGGGGAGATCCCTACACCTTC.

This rearrangement joins TRBV15 to TRBJ1-5; D is perhaps TRBD1 (6 bases). CDR1 is LNHNV, CDR2 YYDKDF, per germline (reference sequence). The CDR3 has 14 residues. Trimming shortened V by 3 bases and J by 4 bases, and 10 bases separated the two germline ends. The CDR3 region has the DNA TGTGCCACCAGCAGCGGACAGTTGAATCAGCCCCAGCATTTT. Translation gives CATSSGQLNQPQHF.

This clone came up a few times. This chain joins TRBV6-1 and TRBJ2-7; D remains unclear. Germline CDR1 and CDR2: MNHNS and SASEGT. The CDR3 length is 11 residues. V was pared by 5 bases and J by 3 bases, with 5 bases between. The CDR3 bases are TGTGCCAGCAGTTCCTTCTACGAGCAGTACTTC. Amino acids: CASSSFYEQYF.

This clone turned up a few times. This rearrangement joins TRBV29-1 to TRBJ2-1; no definite D call. The germline V and J ends were trimmed by 4 bases and 5 bases, with 18 bases remaining between them. The CDR3 consists of 15 residues. CDR1 is SQVTM, CDR2 ANQGSEA, per germline. This CDR3 is CSVATRLPEDNEQFF. The CDR3 nucleotides are TGCAGCGTTGCCACTCGCCTGCCAGAGGACAATGAGCAGTTCTTC.

The chain is built from TRBV18 and TRBJ2-1; D is uncertain. Germline V gene data show CDR1 as KGHSH and CDR2 as LQKENI. V gave up 3 bases and J gave up 7 bases, with 13 bases separating them. The CDR3 runs to 14 residues. CDR3 residues: CASSPEVVVNEQFF. CDR3 bases: TGTGCCAGCTCACCTGAGGTGGTAGTGAATGAGCAGTTCTTC.

This clone has a handful of counts. The chain employs TRBV11-1 and TRBJ2-3; 8 bases fit TRBD2. The length of the CDR3 is 16 residues. After removal of 4 bases from V and 14 bases from J, the junction contained 20 bases not matched to a gene. The germline V gene has CDR1 SGHAT and CDR2 FQDESV (reference sequence). The CDR3 reads CASSSHTGLSGSPPYF. CDR3 nucleotide sequence: TGTGCCAGCAGCTCCCACACCGGTCTAAGCGGGAGCCCCCCGTATTTT.

The chain couples TRBV2 to TRBJ2-5; unclear D gene. This CDR3 comprises 11 residues. CDR1 SNHLY and CDR2 FYNNEI come from the germline V gene. V shed 9 bases and J shed 5 bases, with 10 bases lying between them. The CDR3 spells CASTIGETQYF. Written as DNA, the CDR3 is TGTGCCAGTACTATCGGGGAGACCCAGTACTTC.

This clone was picked up a small number of times. The chain employs TRBV10-3 and TRBJ1-5; 7 bases fit TRBD1. The germline V gene has CDR1 ENHRY and CDR2 SYGVKD. The CDR3 length is 15 residues. J lost 3 bases, V lost 0 bases, and 2 bases had no gene match. The CDR3 loop is CAISESTGLNQPQHF. As DNA, the CDR3 is TGTGCCATCAGTGAGTCGACAGGGCTCAATCAGCCCCAGCATTTT.

The V call is TRBV6-4, the J call TRBJ2-2; 10 bases align to TRBD1. The CDR3 contains 14 residues. V lost 5 bases to trimming and J lost 8 bases; unmatched junction nucleotides: 5. The germline gives CDR1 MRHNA, CDR2 SNTAGT. The CDR3 DNA is TGTGCCAGCAGTATCGACAGGGGGCTTGGGGAGCTGTTTTTT. This gives the protein CASSIDRGLGELFF.

This clone was counted between two and nine times. V is TRBV2 and J is TRBJ1-2; 9 bases are shared with TRBD1. Germline V gene data show CDR1 as SNHLY and CDR2 as FYNNEI. The J segment lost 4 bases and the V segment lost 6 bases, leaving 3 bases of the junction unmatched. This CDR3 contains 13 residues. CDR3 coding DNA: TGTGCCAGCAGGGACAGGGGCAGCTATGGCTACACCTTC. Residues: CASRDRGSYGYTF.

This clone appeared a few times. The rearrangement uses TRBV5-1 and TRBJ2-1; TRBD1 aligns across 9 bases. Germline trimming cut 4 bases from V and 6 bases from J; bases unmatched to any gene: 14. The germline gives CDR1 SGHRS, CDR2 YFSETQ. The CDR3 loop spans 17 amino acids. Written as DNA, the CDR3 is TGCGCCAGCAGCCCCGGACCGGGACAGGGTTTGGTCAATGAGCAGTTCTTC. Its translation: CASSPGPGQGLVNEQFF.

This chain connects TRBV6-5 to TRBJ1-4; D is perhaps TRBD1 (5 bases). The CDR3 extends over 16 amino acids. V lost 2 bases, J lost 10 bases, and 20 bases lay in between. Germline V gives CDR1 MNHEY, CDR2 SVGAGI. The CDR3 DNA reads TGTGCCAGCAGTTACGGCTCCGGGGGGGGAAAGGGAAAACTGTTTTTT. Amino acid sequence: CASSYGSGGGKGKLFF.

The chain employs TRBV2 and TRBJ2-3, with 9 bases lining up with TRBD2. After removal of 4 bases from V and 0 bases from J, the junction contained 5 bases not matched to a gene. CDR3 length: 16 amino acids. Looked up from germline, CDR1 is SNHLY and CDR2 is FYNNEI. This CDR3 reads CASSVTGLASTDTQYF. The CDR3 region has the DNA TGTGCCAGCAGTGTTACCGGACTAGCGAGCACAGATACGCAGTATTTT.

This rearrangement joins TRBV6-6 to TRBJ1-5; D gene uncertain. Trimming pared 0 bases from V and 4 bases from J, leaving 7 bases between. The germline V gene has CDR1 MNHNY and CDR2 SVGAGI (reference sequence). This CDR3 region has 14 residues. DNA of the CDR3: TGTGCCAGCAGTTACTCGAGGGAAAATCAGCCCCAGCATTTT. Translating it yields CASSYSRENQPQHF.